Below, 12 T cell receptor beta chains from the same sample are listed, as sequenced in a study of OX40 agonist ivuxolimab in advanced cancers. Libraries were prepared by immunoSEQ multiplex PCR; TCRdb keeps only in-frame clonotypes and omits some of them. The data show around 66,000 clones, with 80% to 85% seen just once and around 4.5% held by the top ten. Sequenced material: CD4+ or CD8+ T cells sorted from blood, taken in a trial of the OX40 agonist ivuxolimab. The receptors shown here come from an adult with an advanced solid tumor such as melanoma, head and neck, liver or kidney cancer.

This clone came up a few times. V usage is TRBV7-9 and J usage is TRBJ1-5, with no clear D. The CDR3 consists of 13 residues. Trimming took 5 bases from V and 2 from J, leaving 7 bases between them. Germline V gene data show CDR1 as SEHNR and CDR2 as FQNEAQ (reference sequence). The CDR3 sequence: CASSTSGNQPQHF. The CDR3 nucleotides are TGTGCCAGCAGCACAAGCGGCAATCAGCCCCAGCATTTT.

This clone was recorded only once. The gene calls are TRBV19 and TRBJ2-5; a weak D match, TRBD2 (6 bases). This CDR3 is 15 amino acids long. V dropped 1 base and J dropped 2 bases, with 11 bases sitting between them. The germline CDR1 and CDR2 sequences are LNHDA and SQIVND (reference sequence). CDR3 residues: CASSIAGGLQETQYF. The CDR3 nucleotides read TGTGCCAGTAGTATAGCTGGGGGGTTGCAAGAGACCCAGTACTTC.

V gene TRBV5-1 combines with J gene TRBJ2-2; D possibly matches TRBD1 or TRBD2 (6 bases each). V was cut by 0 bases and J by 0 bases, with 18 bases left in between. Germline assignment: CDR1 SGHRS and CDR2 YFSETQ. The CDR3 spans 19 residues. Here the CDR3 reads CASSLVLTGGYANTGELFF. As DNA, the CDR3 is TGCGCCAGCAGCTTGGTTCTTACCGGGGGCTACGCGAACACCGGGGAGCTGTTTTTT.

This rearrangement joins TRBV7-9 to TRBJ1-2; D is uncertain. Germline V gene data show CDR1 as SEHNR and CDR2 as FQNEAQ (reference sequence). V was pared by 4 bases and J by 4 bases, with 7 bases between. The length of the CDR3 is 12 residues. The CDR3 spells CASSSRSYGYTF. In DNA, the CDR3 is TGTGCCAGCAGCTCCCGGAGCTATGGCTACACCTTC.

The V call is TRBV4-2, the J call TRBJ2-7, with 13 bases aligning to TRBD2. The CDR3 is made up of 16 amino acids. Germline V gives CDR1 LGHNA, CDR2 YNFKEQ. After removal of 0 bases from V and 3 bases from J, the junction contained 2 bases not matched to a gene. The CDR3 loop reads CASSQELAGGNYEQYF. The CDR3 DNA sequence: TGTGCCAGCAGCCAAGAACTAGCGGGGGGGAACTACGAGCAGTACTTC.

The chain combines TRBV15 with TRBJ1-2, with D possibly being TRBD1 (5 bases). Trimming left V 1 base short and J 2 bases short, with 17 bases between. This CDR3 comprises 17 residues. Germline V gene sequence: CDR1 LNHNV, CDR2 YYDKDF (reference sequence). The CDR3 sequence is CATSRGEGQRANYGYTF. Written as DNA, the CDR3 is TGTGCCACCAGCAGAGGAGAGGGGCAGAGAGCAAACTATGGCTACACCTTC.

The genes are TRBV9 and TRBJ2-1, with unresolved D. Looked up from germline, CDR1 is SGDLS and CDR2 is YYNGEE. The length of the CDR3 is 13 residues. Between the trimmed V and J ends, which lost 5 bases and 0 bases, there was a span of 6 bases. The CDR3 coding sequence is TGTGCCAGCAGTTTTAGCTCCTACAATGAGCAGTTCTTC. It is translated as CASSFSSYNEQFF.

The gene calls are TRBV7-2 and TRBJ2-5; no clear D. CDR3 length: 13 residues. Germline CDR1 is SGHTA and CDR2 is FQGNSA. V was cut by 5 bases and J by 4 bases, with 11 bases left in between. CDR3 nucleotides: TGTGCCAGCAGCCGGGTCATAGGAGAGACCCAGTACTTC. It codes for CASSRVIGETQYF.

The chain couples TRBV6-5 to TRBJ2-1, with D perhaps matching TRBD1 (6 bases). Germline V gene data show CDR1 as MNHEY and CDR2 as SVGAGI. The length of the CDR3 is 16 residues. V was pared by 4 bases and J by 8 bases, with 21 bases between. The CDR3 sequence is CASSSHRVGGFDEQFF. The CDR3 region has the DNA TGTGCCAGCAGTTCCCACAGGGTGGGTGGTTTCGATGAGCAGTTCTTC.

This clone occurred a few times. The chain couples TRBV10-3 to TRBJ1-2, with 7 bases that match TRBD1. This CDR3 is built from 12 residues. The J segment lost 8 bases and the V segment lost 7 bases, leaving 7 bases of the junction unmatched. Germline V gene sequence: CDR1 ENHRY, CDR2 SYGVKD. DNA for the CDR3: TGTGCCATCAAACAGGGGACTGAAGGCTACACCTTC. Translating gives CAIKQGTEGYTF.

The count of this clone is one. The rearrangement links TRBV5-1 to TRBJ2-3, with a tentative D call TRBD1 (5 bases). CDR1 and CDR2 (germline): SGHRS, YFSETQ. The germline V and J ends were trimmed by 2 bases and 0 bases, with 10 bases remaining between them. The CDR3 spans 15 residues. The CDR3 DNA reads TGCGCCAGCAGCTTCAGGGCGGATAGCACAGATACGCAGTATTTT. This codes for CASSFRADSTDTQYF.

V usage is TRBV9 and J usage is TRBJ2-3; D may be TRBD1 or TRBD2 (5 bases each). The CDR3 totals 18 residues. Per the germline V gene, CDR1 is SGDLS and CDR2 is YYNGEE. V was cut by 1 base and J by 2 bases, with 20 bases left in between. The CDR3: CASSVSPLGGKFTDTQYF. In DNA, the CDR3 is TGTGCCAGCAGCGTAAGCCCTCTTGGGGGTAAATTCACAGATACGCAGTATTTT. The full variable domain, its missing parts supplied by reference TRBV9 and TRBJ2-3, is DSGVTQTPKHLITATGQRVTLRCSPRSGDLSVYWYQQSLDQGLQFLIQYYNGEERAKGNILERFSAQQFPDLHSELNLSSLELGDSALYFCASSVSPLGGKFTDTQYFGPGTRLTVL.